The T cell receptor beta chain described here comes from a study of shared clonotypes between healthy human individuals. The CDR3 totals 14 residues. Germline loops: CDR1 KGHSH, CDR2 LQKENI. V dropped 3 bases and J dropped 6 bases, with 12 bases sitting between them. From CD4+ cells came CD45RA+ naive and CD45RA-negative memory subsets. Sequencing used immunoSEQ multiplex PCR; TCRdb keeps in-frame clones, though not all of them. This repertoire shows millions of clones, 85% to 95% found once; its top ten account for over 0.12%. In its sample, this clone was seen once. The sequencing input was naive CD4+ T cells sorted from blood. The subset is: CD45RA+ positively selected. This TCR was recovered from a man younger than 35 in good health. The J gene is TRBJ2-4, the V gene TRBV18; the D gene is possibly TRBD2 (6 bases). This CDR3 reads CASSPAGRLNIQYF. CDR3 nucleotides: TGTGCCAGCTCACCGGCGGGGAGACTAAACATTCAGTACTTC.